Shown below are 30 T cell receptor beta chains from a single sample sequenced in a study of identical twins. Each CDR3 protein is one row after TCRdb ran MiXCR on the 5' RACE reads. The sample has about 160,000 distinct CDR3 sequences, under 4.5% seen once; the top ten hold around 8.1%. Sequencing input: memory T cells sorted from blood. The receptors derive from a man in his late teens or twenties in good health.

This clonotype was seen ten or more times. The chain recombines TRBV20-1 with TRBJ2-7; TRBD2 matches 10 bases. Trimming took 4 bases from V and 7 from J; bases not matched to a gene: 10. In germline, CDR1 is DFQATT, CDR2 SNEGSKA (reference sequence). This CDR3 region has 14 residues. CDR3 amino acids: CSAKTPGLAREQYF. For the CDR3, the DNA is TGCAGTGCTAAAACCCCGGGACTAGCGAGGGAGCAGTACTTC.

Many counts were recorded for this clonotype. CDR3 in amino acids: CAIRVQNGPNTEAFF. The CDR3 region has the DNA TGTGCCATTCGGGTACAAAATGGCCCGAACACTGAAGCTTTCTTT. V is TRBV10-3 and J is TRBJ1-1, with D hard to call. The CDR3 is 15 residues long. Germline CDR1 and CDR2: ENHRY and SYGVKD. V lost 9 bases to trimming and J lost 1 base, with 18 bases between them.

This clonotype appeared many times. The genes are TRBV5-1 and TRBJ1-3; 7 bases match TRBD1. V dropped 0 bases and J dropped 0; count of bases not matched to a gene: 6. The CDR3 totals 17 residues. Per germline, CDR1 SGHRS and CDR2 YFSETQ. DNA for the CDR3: TGCGCCAGCAGCTTGGATCCAGGGGGGACCTCTGGAAACACCATATATTTT. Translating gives CASSLDPGGTSGNTIYF.

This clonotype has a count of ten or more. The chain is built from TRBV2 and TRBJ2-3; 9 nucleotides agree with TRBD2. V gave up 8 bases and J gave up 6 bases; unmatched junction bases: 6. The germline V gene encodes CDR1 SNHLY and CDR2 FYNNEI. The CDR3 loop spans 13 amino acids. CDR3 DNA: TGTGCCAGCCGGCTAGCGGGATTCGATACGCAGTATTTT. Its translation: CASRLAGFDTQYF.

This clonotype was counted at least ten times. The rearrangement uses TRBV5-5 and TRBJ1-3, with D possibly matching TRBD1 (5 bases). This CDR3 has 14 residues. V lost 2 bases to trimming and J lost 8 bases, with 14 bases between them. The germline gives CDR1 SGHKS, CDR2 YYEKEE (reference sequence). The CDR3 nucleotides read TGTGCCAGCAGCTTAGGGGCCTCGGGTGACACCATATATTTT. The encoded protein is CASSLGASGDTIYF.

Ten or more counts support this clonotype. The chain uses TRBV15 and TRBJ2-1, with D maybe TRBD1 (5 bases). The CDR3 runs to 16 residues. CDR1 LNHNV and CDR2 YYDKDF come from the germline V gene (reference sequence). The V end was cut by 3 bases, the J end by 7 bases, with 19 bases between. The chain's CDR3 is CATSSHRISFENEQFF. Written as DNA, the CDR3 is TGTGCCACCAGCAGTCACAGGATATCTTTTGAGAATGAGCAGTTCTTC.

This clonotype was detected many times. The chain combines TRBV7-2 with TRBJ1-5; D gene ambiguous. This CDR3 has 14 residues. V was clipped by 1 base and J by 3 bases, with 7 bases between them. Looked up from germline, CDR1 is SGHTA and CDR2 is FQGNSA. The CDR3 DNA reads TGTGCCAGCAGCTTAGGACGGTTCAATCAGCCCCAGCATTTT. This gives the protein CASSLGRFNQPQHF.

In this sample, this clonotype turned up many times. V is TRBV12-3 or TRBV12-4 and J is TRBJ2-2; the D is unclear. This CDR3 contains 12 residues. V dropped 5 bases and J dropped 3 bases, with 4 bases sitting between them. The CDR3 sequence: CASSPYTGELFF. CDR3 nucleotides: TGTGCCAGCAGTCCTTACACCGGGGAGCTGTTTTTT.

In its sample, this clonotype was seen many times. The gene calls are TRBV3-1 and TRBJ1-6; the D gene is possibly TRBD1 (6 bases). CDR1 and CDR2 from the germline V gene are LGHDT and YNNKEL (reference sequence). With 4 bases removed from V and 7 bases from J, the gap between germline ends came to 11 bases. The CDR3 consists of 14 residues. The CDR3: CASSLGQRNSPLHF. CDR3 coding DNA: TGTGCCAGCAGCCTCGGACAGCGGAATTCACCCCTCCACTTT.

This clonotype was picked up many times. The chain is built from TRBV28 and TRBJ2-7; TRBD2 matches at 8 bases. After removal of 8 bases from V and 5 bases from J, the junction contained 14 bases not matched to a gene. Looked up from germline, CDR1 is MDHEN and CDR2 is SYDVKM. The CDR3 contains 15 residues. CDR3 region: CASRKTGTRGHEQYF. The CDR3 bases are TGTGCCAGCCGGAAGACCGGGACTAGGGGCCACGAGCAGTACTTC.

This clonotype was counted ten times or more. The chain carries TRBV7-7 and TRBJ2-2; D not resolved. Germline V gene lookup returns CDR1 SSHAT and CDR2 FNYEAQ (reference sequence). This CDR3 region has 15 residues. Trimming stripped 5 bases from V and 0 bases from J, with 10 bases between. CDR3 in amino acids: CASSARASNTGELFF. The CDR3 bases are TGTGCCAGCAGCGCCCGGGCCTCGAACACCGGGGAGCTGTTTTTT.

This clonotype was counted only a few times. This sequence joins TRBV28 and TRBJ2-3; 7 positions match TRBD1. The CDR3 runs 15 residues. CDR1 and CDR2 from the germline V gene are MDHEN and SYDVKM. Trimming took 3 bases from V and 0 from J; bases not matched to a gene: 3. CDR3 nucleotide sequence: TGTGCCAGCAGTTTGTGGGACAGTAGCACAGATACGCAGTATTTT. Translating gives CASSLWDSSTDTQYF.

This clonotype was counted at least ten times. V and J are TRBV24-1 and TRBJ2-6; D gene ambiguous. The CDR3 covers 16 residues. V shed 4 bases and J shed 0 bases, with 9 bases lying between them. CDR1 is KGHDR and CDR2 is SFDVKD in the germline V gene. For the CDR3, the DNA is TGTGCCACCAGTGAACCCCGGAGCTCTGGGGCCAACGTCCTGACTTTC. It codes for CATSEPRSSGANVLTF.

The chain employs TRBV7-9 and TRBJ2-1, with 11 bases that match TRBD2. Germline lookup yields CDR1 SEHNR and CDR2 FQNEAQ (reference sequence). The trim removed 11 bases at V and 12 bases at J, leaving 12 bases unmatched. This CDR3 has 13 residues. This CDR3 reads CAGGLAAVGGQFF. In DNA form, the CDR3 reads TGTGCCGGGGGACTAGCGGCGGTAGGGGGGCAGTTCTTC. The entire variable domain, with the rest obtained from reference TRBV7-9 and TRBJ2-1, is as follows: DTGVSQNPRHKITKRGQNVTFRCDPISEHNRLYWYRQTLGQGPEFLTYFQNEAQLEKSRLLSDRFSAERPKGSFSTLEIQRTEQGDSAMYLCAGGLAAVGGQFFGPGTRLTVL.

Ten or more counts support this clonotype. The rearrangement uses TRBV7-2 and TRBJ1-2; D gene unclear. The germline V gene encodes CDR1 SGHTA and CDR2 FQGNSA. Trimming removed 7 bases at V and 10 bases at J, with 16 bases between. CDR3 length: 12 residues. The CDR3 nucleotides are TGTGCCAGCAACCGAAATCCCCCCCACTACACCTTC. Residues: CASNRNPPHYTF.

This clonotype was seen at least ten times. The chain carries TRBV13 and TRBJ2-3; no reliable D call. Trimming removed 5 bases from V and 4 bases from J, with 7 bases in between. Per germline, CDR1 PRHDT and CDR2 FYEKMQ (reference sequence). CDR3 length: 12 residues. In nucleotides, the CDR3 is TGTGCCAGCAGCCAGGTCGCAGATACGCAGTATTTT. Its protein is CASSQVADTQYF.

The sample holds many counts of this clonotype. CDR3 DNA: TGTGCCAGCAGTTACCCACCCTTGGAGACCCAGTACTTC. It specifies CASSYPPLETQYF. V and J are TRBV6-5 and TRBJ2-5; the D is unclear. This CDR3 contains 13 residues. Trimming left V 2 bases short and J 5 bases short, with 9 bases between. Germline values: CDR1 MNHEY, CDR2 SVGAGI.

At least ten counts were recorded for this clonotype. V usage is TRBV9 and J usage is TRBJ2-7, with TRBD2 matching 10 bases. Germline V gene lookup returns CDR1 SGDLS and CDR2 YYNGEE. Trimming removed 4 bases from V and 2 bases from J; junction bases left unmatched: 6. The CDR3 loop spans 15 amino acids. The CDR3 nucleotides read TGTGCCAGCAGCCCTCGACTAGCGGGTACCTACGAGCAGTACTTC. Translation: CASSPRLAGTYEQYF.

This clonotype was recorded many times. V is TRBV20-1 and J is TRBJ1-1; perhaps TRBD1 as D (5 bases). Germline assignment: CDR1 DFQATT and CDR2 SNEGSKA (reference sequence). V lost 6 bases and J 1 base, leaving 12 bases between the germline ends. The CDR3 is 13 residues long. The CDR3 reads CSAHEQENTEAFF. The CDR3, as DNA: TGCAGTGCACATGAACAGGAGAACACTGAAGCTTTCTTT.

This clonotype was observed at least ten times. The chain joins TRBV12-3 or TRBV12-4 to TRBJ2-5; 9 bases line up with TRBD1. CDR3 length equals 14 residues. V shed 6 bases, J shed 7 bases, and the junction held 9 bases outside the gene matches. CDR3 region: CASRVGTGTATQYF. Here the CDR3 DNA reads TGTGCCAGCAGAGTCGGGACAGGGACCGCGACCCAGTACTTC.

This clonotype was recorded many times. CDR3: CASSSQLRQPQHF. In DNA form, the CDR3 reads TGTGCCAGCAGTTCCCAGCTACGGCAGCCCCAGCATTTT. The V gene is TRBV12-3 or TRBV12-4, the J gene TRBJ1-5; unclear D gene. CDR3 length: 13 amino acids. With 4 bases removed from V and 7 bases from J, the gap between germline ends came to 11 bases.

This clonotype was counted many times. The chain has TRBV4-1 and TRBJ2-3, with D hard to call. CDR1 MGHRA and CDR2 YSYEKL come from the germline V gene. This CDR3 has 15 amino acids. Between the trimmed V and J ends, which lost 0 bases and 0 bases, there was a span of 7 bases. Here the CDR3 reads CASSQDALSTDTQYF. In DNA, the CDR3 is TGCGCCAGCAGCCAAGATGCACTAAGCACAGATACGCAGTATTTT.

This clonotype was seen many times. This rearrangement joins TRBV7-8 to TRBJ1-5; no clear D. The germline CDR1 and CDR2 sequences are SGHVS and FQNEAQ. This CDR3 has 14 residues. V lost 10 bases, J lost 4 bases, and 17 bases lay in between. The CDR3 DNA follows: TGTGCCACCTCTCGGCTAGCTAGAAATCAGCCCCAGCATTTT. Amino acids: CATSRLARNQPQHF.

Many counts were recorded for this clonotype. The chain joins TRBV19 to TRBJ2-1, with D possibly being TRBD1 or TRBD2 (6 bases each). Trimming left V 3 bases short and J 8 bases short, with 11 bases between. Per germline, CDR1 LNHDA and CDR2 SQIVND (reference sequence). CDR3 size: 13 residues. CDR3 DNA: TGTGCCAGTAGTATCGCAGGGGAGGATGAGCAGTTCTTC. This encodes CASSIAGEDEQFF.

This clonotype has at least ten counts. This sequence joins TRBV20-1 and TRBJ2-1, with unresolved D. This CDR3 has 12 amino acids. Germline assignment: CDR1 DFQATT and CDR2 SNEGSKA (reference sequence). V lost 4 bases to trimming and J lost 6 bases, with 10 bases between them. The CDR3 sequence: CSANIVGNEQFF. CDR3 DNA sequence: TGCAGTGCTAATATTGTGGGCAATGAGCAGTTCTTC.

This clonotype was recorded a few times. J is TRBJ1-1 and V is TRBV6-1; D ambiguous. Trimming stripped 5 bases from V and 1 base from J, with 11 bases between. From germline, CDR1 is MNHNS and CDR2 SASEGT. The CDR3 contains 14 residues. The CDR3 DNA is TGTGCCAGCAGTCGTGGCGGTCAGAACACTGAAGCTTTCTTT. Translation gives CASSRGGQNTEAFF.

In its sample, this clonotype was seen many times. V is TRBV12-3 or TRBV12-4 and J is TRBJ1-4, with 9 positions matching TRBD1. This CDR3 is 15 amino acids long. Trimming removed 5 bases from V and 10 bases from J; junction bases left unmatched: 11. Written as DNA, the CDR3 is TGTGCCAGCAGTGAATCCGGGACAGGGCAGGGAAAACTGTTTTTT. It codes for CASSESGTGQGKLFF.

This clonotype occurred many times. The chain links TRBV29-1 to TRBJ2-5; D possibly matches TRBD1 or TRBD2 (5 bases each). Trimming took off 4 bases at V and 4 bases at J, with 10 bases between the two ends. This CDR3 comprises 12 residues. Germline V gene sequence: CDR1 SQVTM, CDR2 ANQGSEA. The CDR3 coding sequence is TGCAGCGTTGTTGTGGGGACAGAGACCCAGTACTTC. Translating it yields CSVVVGTETQYF. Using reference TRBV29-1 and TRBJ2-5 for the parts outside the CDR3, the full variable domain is SAVISQKPSRDICQRGTSLTIQCQVDSQVTMMFWYRQQPGQSLTLIATANQGSEATYESGFVIDKFPISRPNLTFSTLTVSNMSPEDSSIYLCSVVVGTETQYFGPGTRLLVL.

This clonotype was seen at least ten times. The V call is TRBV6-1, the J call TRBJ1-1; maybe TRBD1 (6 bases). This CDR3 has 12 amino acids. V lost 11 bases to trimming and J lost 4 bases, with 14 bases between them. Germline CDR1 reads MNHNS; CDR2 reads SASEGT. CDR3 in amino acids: CAGDGGATEAFF. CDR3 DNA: TGTGCCGGGGACGGGGGGGCCACTGAAGCTTTCTTT.

The chain's CDR3 is CSARDRADMTQYF. DNA of the CDR3: TGCAGTGCTAGAGATCGGGCCGACATGACCCAGTACTTC. The chain couples TRBV20-1 to TRBJ2-5; D gene ambiguous. The V end lost 0 bases, the J end lost 7 bases, and 12 bases lay between the germline ends. The CDR3 is made up of 13 amino acids. Germline V gives CDR1 DFQATT, CDR2 SNEGSKA (reference sequence).